A selection of T cell receptor beta chains follows, all from one sample in a study of T cell clones after liver transplantation. The table came from immunoSEQ multiplex PCR; TCRdb's copy has only in-frame clones and leaves some out. Of 85,000 to 110,000 clones listed, 80% to 90% are singletons. Material: CD4+ T cells from blood, obtained approximately 50 months after liver transplant. The receptors were gathered from a human patient who received a liver transplant. The graft donor may be the source of some T cells. The CDR3 runs from the conserved cysteine through the conserved F or W. D genes are given only for firm matches. Clone size, where shown, is once, few, many, or a class for clones that have expanded.

clone size,V gene,D gene,J gene,CDR3 protein,CDR3 DNA
-,TRBV7-8,TRBD1,TRBJ2-7,CASSLQGVQGRYEQYF,TGTGCCAGCAGCTTACAGGGGGTGCAAGGCCGGTACGAGCAGTACTTC
-,TRBV6-1,-,TRBJ2-7,CASMLAHGTYEQYF,TGTGCCAGCATGCTGGCACACGGTACCTACGAGCAGTACTTC
-,TRBV19,-,TRBJ1-5,CASSMPRETNQPQHF,TGTGCCAGTAGTATGCCCCGGGAGACGAATCAGCCCCAGCATTTT
-,TRBV27,-,TRBJ2-6,CASSPGLGRNSGANVLTF,TGTGCCAGCAGTCCAGGACTTGGGAGGAACTCTGGGGCCAACGTCCTGACTTTC
few,TRBV29-1,-,TRBJ1-2,CSVDEGNTF,TGCAGCGTTGATGAGGGGAACACCTTC
-,TRBV5-1,TRBD1,TRBJ2-7,CASSPDRDEQYF,TGCGCCAGCAGCCCGGACAGGGACGAGCAGTACTTC
-,TRBV5-1,-,TRBJ2-5,CASSLARAGRETQYF,TGCGCCAGCAGCTTGGCCAGGGCAGGGAGAGAGACCCAGTACTTC
-,TRBV27,TRBD1,TRBJ1-6,CASSLQGARSPLHF,TGTGCCAGCAGTCTCCAGGGGGCAAGGTCACCCCTCCACTTT
-,TRBV2,-,TRBJ2-5,CASRRGSQETQYF,TGTGCCAGCAGGCGAGGCAGTCAAGAGACCCAGTACTTC
-,TRBV7-2,-,TRBJ1-3,CASRVLSSGNTIYF,TGTGCCAGCAGGGTCCTCAGCTCTGGAAACACCATATATTTT
-,TRBV9,-,TRBJ1-3,CASTIGPSGNTIYF,TGTGCCAGCACCATAGGACCGTCAGGAAACACCATATATTTT
few,TRBV28,-,TRBJ2-7,CASSLLVARVRYEQYF,TGTGCCAGCAGTTTATTGGTGGCCAGGGTCAGGTACGAGCAGTACTTC
-,TRBV9,-,TRBJ2-1,CASSLSSVASPYYNEQFF,TGTGCCAGCAGCCTCTCTAGCGTTGCGAGCCCCTACTACAATGAGCAGTTCTTC
-,TRBV7-2,TRBD1,TRBJ1-4,CASSLTGYEKLFF,TGTGCCAGCAGCTTGACAGGGTATGAAAAACTGTTTTTT
-,TRBV4-2,-,TRBJ2-2,CASSRVGRALDTGELFF,TGTGCCAGCAGCCGCGTGGGCAGGGCGCTGGACACCGGGGAGCTGTTTTTT
-,TRBV7-9,-,TRBJ1-5,CASSLGSGRNRPQHF,TGTGCCAGCAGCTTAGGTTCCGGGCGGAATCGGCCCCAGCATTTT
-,TRBV18,-,TRBJ2-2,CASSPNGQRTGELFF,TGTGCCAGCTCACCTAACGGGCAGAGGACCGGGGAGCTGTTTTTT
few,TRBV7-9,TRBD1,TRBJ1-2,CASSLQGVDGYTF,TGTGCCAGCAGCCTACAGGGGGTCGATGGCTACACCTTC
once,TRBV29-1,TRBD2,TRBJ2-3,CSVEREGRTDTQYF,TGCAGCGTGGAGCGGGAGGGGCGCACAGATACGCAGTATTTT
-,TRBV5-1,TRBD1,TRBJ1-2,CASSWDRLGYTF,TGCGCCAGCAGCTGGGACAGATTGGGCTACACCTTC
once,TRBV5-1,TRBD1,TRBJ1-3,CASSTDRQNSGNTIYF,TGCGCCAGCAGCACGGACAGGCAAAACTCTGGAAACACCATATATTTT
-,TRBV6-1,-,TRBJ2-7,CASSTPPLGQYF,TGTGCCAGCAGTACTCCCCCCTTGGGACAGTACTTC
-,TRBV29-1,TRBD1,TRBJ2-2,CSVKSRTGGGPGELFF,TGCAGCGTTAAATCTCGGACAGGGGGCGGCCCCGGGGAGCTGTTTTTT
-,TRBV5-1,TRBD2,TRBJ2-2,CASSLSPAGTTGELFF,TGCGCCAGCAGCTTAAGTCCAGCGGGAACTACCGGGGAGCTGTTTTTT
-,TRBV5-1,-,TRBJ1-1,CASSLGGVLNTEAFF,TGCGCCAGCAGCTTGGGTGGGGTCCTGAACACTGAAGCTTTCTTT
once,TRBV7-8,-,TRBJ2-5,CASSFMTLMRETQYF,TGTGCCAGCAGCTTCATGACCCTTATGAGGGAGACCCAGTACTTC
-,TRBV6-6,TRBD2,TRBJ2-2,CASSGRGGTGELFF,TGTGCCAGCAGTGGACGGGGGGGCACCGGGGAGCTGTTTTTT
-,TRBV7-2,-,TRBJ1-3,CASSLVSRVKGNTIYF,TGTGCCAGCAGCTTAGTATCCCGTGTTAAGGGAAACACCATATATTTT
few,TRBV14,TRBD2,TRBJ2-1,CASSQERGLNEQFF,TGTGCCAGCAGCCAAGAGAGGGGACTAAACGAGCAGTTCTTC
once,TRBV9,TRBD1,TRBJ1-1,CASSKLTGGGNTEAFF,TGTGCCAGCAGCAAGTTGACAGGGGGGGGGAACACTGAAGCTTTCTTT
-,TRBV2,TRBD1,TRBJ1-1,CASVTPLRTGRTEAFF,TGTGCCAGCGTCACCCCCTTGAGGACAGGGAGAACTGAAGCTTTCTTT
-,TRBV7-3,TRBD1,TRBJ2-1,CASRSGTGNNEQFF,TGTGCCAGCAGATCCGGGACAGGGAACAATGAGCAGTTCTTC
-,TRBV18,-,TRBJ2-7,CASSPPLLSSYEQYF,TGTGCCAGCTCACCACCTCTATTGAGCTCCTACGAGCAGTACTTC
-,TRBV29-1,TRBD1,TRBJ1-2,CSVGGGSDGYTF,TGCAGCGTGGGAGGGGGCAGCGATGGCTACACCTTC
-,TRBV6-1,TRBD1,TRBJ2-5,CASSDSTGLETQYF,TGTGCCAGCAGTGACTCGACAGGGCTGGAGACCCAGTACTTC
-,TRBV4-2,-,TRBJ1-5,CASSQDLQGRGNQPQHF,TGTGCCAGCAGCCAAGATCTTCAAGGGCGCGGCAATCAGCCCCAGCATTTT
-,TRBV10-1,-,TRBJ1-1,CASSESKKVNTEAFF,TGCGCCAGCAGTGAGTCGAAGAAAGTGAACACTGAAGCTTTCTTT
-,TRBV5-1,-,TRBJ2-7,CASSFMGDYEQYF,TGCGCCAGCAGCTTTATGGGGGACTACGAGCAGTACTTC
-,TRBV21-1,-,TRBJ2-7,CASSNHLPTGEASYEQYF,TGTGCCAGCAGCAATCACTTACCGACAGGGGAGGCCTCCTACGAGCAGTACTTC
-,TRBV5-1,-,TRBJ1-4,CASSLERADEKLFF,TGCGCCAGCAGCTTGGAACGGGCAGATGAAAAACTGTTTTTT
-,TRBV5-1,-,TRBJ2-7,CASSLVMGGVSYEQYF,TGCGCCAGCAGCTTGGTTATGGGGGGCGTTTCCTACGAGCAGTACTTC